Given below is one T cell receptor beta chain in context. The target antigen is unknown. Assay: immunoSEQ multiplex PCR; the TCRdb copy retains only in-frame clones and omits some. The sample contains around 1.5 million clones, roughly 98% of which appear only once. This sample is part of a study of shared clonotypes between healthy human individuals. Findings and caveats of the study: Lower generation probabilities were found for non-shared clonotypes than for those shared by all four donors.

This CDR3 spans 18 amino acids. The germline V gene has CDR1 SGHVS and CDR2 FNYEAQ. V lost 1 base and J 0 bases, leaving 13 bases between the germline ends. The chain uses TRBV7-6 and TRBJ2-6, with D hard to call. This clonotype was sampled from a man younger than 40 in good health. Sequences were obtained from naive CD4+ T cells sorted from blood. The subset is: CD45RA+ positively selected. DNA for the CDR3: TGTGCCAGCAGCTTAGTCGCGTACAGATTCTCTGGGGCCAACGTCCTGACTTTC. It encodes CASSLVAYRFSGANVLTF.